A single sample is the source of the 2 T cell receptor beta chains below, sequenced in a study of cytomegalovirus exposure and HLA in healthy donors. The PCR was carried out with 60 Vbeta primers and 13 Jbeta primers. Sequencing used immunoSEQ multiplex PCR; TCRdb keeps in-frame clones, though not all of them. The sample lists more than 65,000 clones, about two thirds occurring once. Specimen: PBMCs. The source is a woman between 50 and 59 years old in good health and CMV-seropositive.

This clone has a handful of counts. The rearrangement joins TRBV7-9 to TRBJ2-1; 11 bases fit TRBD2. Germline V gene data show CDR1 as SEHNR and CDR2 as FQNEAQ (reference sequence). The CDR3 is made up of 16 amino acids. V was clipped by 5 bases and J by 7 bases; unmatched bases: 10. The CDR3 coding sequence is TGTGCCAGCAGCCATATACTAGCGGGGGAACTAAATGAGCAGTTCTTC. Translated, it gives CASSHILAGELNEQFF.

This chain uses TRBV9 with TRBJ1-4; D is uncertain. This CDR3 has 14 amino acids. V was pared by 6 bases and J by 7 bases, with 16 bases between. Germline CDR1 reads SGDLS; CDR2 reads YYNGEE. The CDR3 DNA reads as TGTGCCAGCAACTTAGGAGGAAGCGGTGAAAAACTGTTTTTT. It specifies CASNLGGSGEKLFF.